The entry below describes one TCR beta chain. The method was immunoSEQ multiplex PCR; TCRdb's version includes in-frame clones alone and lacks a portion of them. The sample shows around 73,000 clones, over 75% of them seen only once. CDR1 and CDR2 from the germline V gene are SEHNR and FQNEAQ (reference sequence). The V end was cut by 3 bases, the J end by 8 bases, with 19 bases between. CDR3 length equals 15 residues. The data were obtained in a study of glioma-infiltrating T cells after dendritic cell vaccination. For the study at large: Autologous tumor lysate-pulsed dendritic cell vaccination was given between about 2002 and 2013.

None of the glioblastoma patients had an isocitrate dehydrogenase mutation. This sequence was found in a human donor with glioblastoma. The source was blood, collected before dendritic cell vaccination. J is TRBJ1-1 and V is TRBV7-9, with D maybe TRBD1 (5 bases). In DNA form, the CDR3 reads TGTGCCAGCAGCTTGACCGGCCCTCCTCGACAGGAAGCTTTCTTT. Translated, it gives CASSLTGPPRQEAFF.